This T cell receptor beta chain was recorded in a study of identical twins. A universal primer site was added by template switching, and unique molecular identifiers were carried by the cDNA. TCRdb processed the 5' RACE reads anew with MiXCR; each CDR3 protein has one entry. The table includes approximately 300,000 distinct CDR3 sequences, 8.5% to 9.5% detected once. To note about this clonotype: Its matching antigen is unknown.

The ends lost 0 bases at V and 4 bases at J; junction bases unmatched: 6. CDR3 length: 15 amino acids. The V gene's germline CDR1 is DFQATT and CDR2 SNEGSKA (reference sequence). Study results and limitations: Cross-sectional statistics underpinned the conclusions; the same donors were not followed. There is a chance that invariant MAIT and iNKT cells partially muddied zero-insertion analyses. There was an excess of low generation probability in the out-of-frame alpha sequences that twins shared.

These sequences were also reported in another study, on yellow fever vaccine responses in identical twins.

The chain is built from TRBV20-1 and TRBJ2-7; TRBD1 aligns across 10 bases. The sample was CD8+ T cells sorted from blood. This clonotype was sampled from a woman aged 18 to 35 in good health. CDR3 in amino acids: CSARERTGGVYEQYF. In DNA, the CDR3 is TGCAGTGCTAGAGAGCGGACAGGGGGAGTTTACGAGCAGTACTTC.